These T cell receptor beta chains were read from a single sample in a study of cytomegalovirus exposure and HLA in healthy donors. Sequencing used immunoSEQ multiplex PCR; TCRdb keeps in-frame clones, though not all of them. The sample records around 160,000 clones, 73% being singletons. The sequencing input was PBMCs. These receptors all stem from a woman younger than 30 in good health and CMV-seronegative. CDR3s include the opening cysteine and the closing phenylalanine or tryptophan. Fields, in order: CDR3 protein, V gene, J gene.

CDR3aa: CASSQLQGPTYEQYF
v_gene: TRBV14
j_gene: TRBJ2-7

CDR3aa: CASSSGQGGGEKLFF
v_gene: TRBV28
j_gene: TRBJ1-4

CDR3aa: CASSYLGGRGTGELFF
v_gene: TRBV7-2
j_gene: TRBJ2-2

CDR3aa: CATTQTGATEAFF
v_gene: TRBV15
j_gene: TRBJ1-1

CDR3aa: CASSYNRGLGANVLTF
v_gene: TRBV6-5
j_gene: TRBJ2-6

CDR3aa: CASSYNRANTEAFF
v_gene: TRBV6-5
j_gene: TRBJ1-1

CDR3aa: CASSRIGGRQETQYF
v_gene: TRBV4-3
j_gene: TRBJ2-5

CDR3aa: CASSRGTGGNTEAFF
v_gene: TRBV4-3
j_gene: TRBJ1-1

CDR3aa: CASTFSGNTGELFF
v_gene: TRBV10-2
j_gene: TRBJ2-2

CDR3aa: CASSYVYLTGDSPLHF
v_gene: TRBV21-1
j_gene: TRBJ1-6

CDR3aa: CASSFWDRGRIGTEAFF
v_gene: TRBV11-2
j_gene: TRBJ1-1

CDR3aa: CASSLTGTEGSPLHF
v_gene: TRBV6-5
j_gene: TRBJ1-6

CDR3aa: CASSLTGGDSYNEQFF
v_gene: TRBV18
j_gene: TRBJ2-1

CDR3aa: CASRGLAGGTTYNEQFF
v_gene: TRBV2
j_gene: TRBJ2-1

CDR3aa: CASSSLTGEETQYF
v_gene: TRBV5-1
j_gene: TRBJ2-5

CDR3aa: CASSYRESTDTQYF
v_gene: TRBV19
j_gene: TRBJ2-3

CDR3aa: CSVETGSMNTEAFF
v_gene: TRBV29-1
j_gene: TRBJ1-1

CDR3aa: CASREVGGINTEAFF
v_gene: TRBV19
j_gene: TRBJ1-1

CDR3aa: CASSFGGEAETQYF
v_gene: TRBV5-1
j_gene: TRBJ2-5

CDR3aa: CASSKGQSNTGELFF
v_gene: TRBV7-9
j_gene: TRBJ2-2

CDR3aa: CASSLGDRARSPLHF
v_gene: TRBV7-6
j_gene: TRBJ1-6

CDR3aa: CASSQRAGSGELFF
v_gene: TRBV14
j_gene: TRBJ2-2

CDR3aa: CATFSKGRNTEAFF
v_gene: TRBV27
j_gene: TRBJ1-1

CDR3aa: CASRSSGGREQYF
v_gene: TRBV6-5
j_gene: TRBJ2-7

CDR3aa: CASSLWSGGIMYEQYF
v_gene: TRBV5-1
j_gene: TRBJ2-7

CDR3aa: CASSTLAGYYNEQFF
v_gene: TRBV27
j_gene: TRBJ2-1

CDR3aa: CASSLGQGLSYNEQFF
v_gene: TRBV7-6
j_gene: TRBJ2-1

CDR3aa: CATSRDLRLAGRLDTQYF
v_gene: TRBV15
j_gene: TRBJ2-3

CDR3aa: CASSLSGTVNYGYTF
v_gene: TRBV5-6
j_gene: TRBJ1-2

CDR3aa: CASSTSNNEQFF
v_gene: TRBV11-3
j_gene: TRBJ2-1

CDR3aa: CASSSQGENYGYTF
v_gene: TRBV5-1
j_gene: TRBJ1-2

CDR3aa: CSSSLRGTYEQYF
v_gene: TRBV7-9
j_gene: TRBJ2-7

CDR3aa: CASSPWGEVSEAFF
v_gene: TRBV9
j_gene: TRBJ1-1

CDR3aa: CASSPSGGAGEETQYF
v_gene: TRBV7-2
j_gene: TRBJ2-5

CDR3aa: CASSGGGLGNYGYTF
v_gene: TRBV5-1
j_gene: TRBJ1-2

CDR3aa: CASGLRPGELFF
v_gene: TRBV12-5
j_gene: TRBJ2-2

CDR3aa: CASTLGQIGYNEQFF
v_gene: TRBV28
j_gene: TRBJ2-1

CDR3aa: CASSHLAVYNEQFF
v_gene: TRBV4-3
j_gene: TRBJ2-1

CDR3aa: CASSFAGGSGDEQFF
v_gene: TRBV12-1
j_gene: TRBJ2-1

CDR3aa: CASSRQGADEQYF
v_gene: TRBV5-4
j_gene: TRBJ2-7

CDR3aa: CASSDDSNRAADTQYF
v_gene: TRBV6-4
j_gene: TRBJ2-3

CDR3aa: CASSQEWQLNTEAFF
v_gene: TRBV4-3
j_gene: TRBJ1-1

CDR3aa: CASSPRNRGVETQYF
v_gene: TRBV11-3
j_gene: TRBJ2-5